The 27 T cell receptor beta chains reported below all come from one sample, sequenced in a study of molecular identifiers for immune sequencing clone quantification. Each CDR3 protein is one row after TCRdb ran MiXCR on the PCR reads. The sample has about 100,000 distinct CDR3 sequences, approximately 22% seen once. Specimen: naive CD8+ T cells from blood, with Jurkat cell RNA spiked in. The subset here: FACS-sorted CD8+CD4-CCR7+CD45RA+ naive T cells. The receptors stem from a human donor in good health. Some libraries in this study had Jurkat cell RNA spiked in.

This clonotype was seen a handful of times. V is TRBV6-5 and J is TRBJ2-7; 8 bases agree with TRBD2. The CDR3 loop spans 16 amino acids. Losses at the gene ends were 5 bases for V and 2 bases for J; bases not matched to a gene: 11. The germline V gene has CDR1 MNHEY and CDR2 SVGAGI. DNA for the CDR3: TGTGCCAGCAGTCCTTCGGGACTAGGGGTTGCCTACGAGCAGTACTTC. It specifies CASSPSGLGVAYEQYF.

This clonotype was seen a handful of times. The V and J genes are TRBV6-2 or TRBV6-3 and TRBJ2-3, with 8 bases that match TRBD1. The V and J ends lost 6 bases and 4 bases, in that order; junction bases with no gene match: 9. The CDR3 runs 15 residues. The germline gives CDR1 MNHEY, CDR2 SVGEGT. The CDR3 protein is CASRIDRGRADTQYF. The CDR3 nucleotides read TGTGCCAGCAGGATCGACAGGGGTAGAGCAGATACGCAGTATTTT.

V and J are TRBV6-2 or TRBV6-3 and TRBJ1-1, with D uncertain. CDR3 size: 13 residues. Germline CDR1 and CDR2: MNHEY and SVGEGT. V gave up 0 bases and J gave up 11 bases, with 13 bases separating them. CDR3 in amino acids: CASSYSDLRWAFF. The CDR3 coding sequence is TGTGCCAGCAGTTACTCGGACCTCCGGTGGGCTTTCTTT.

The sample holds many counts of this clonotype. This rearrangement joins TRBV20-1 to TRBJ2-3; D remains ambiguous. Trimming cost V 3 bases and J 6 bases, with 7 bases left between them. This CDR3 contains 11 residues. Germline CDR1 is DFQATT and CDR2 is SNEGSKA (reference sequence). The CDR3 DNA reads TGCAGTGCTAGGCTCGAGGATACGCAGTATTTT. Its protein is CSARLEDTQYF.

In this sample, this clonotype turned up a few times. This chain joins TRBV6-1 and TRBJ2-1, with 9 bases that match TRBD2. V dropped 2 bases and J dropped 5; count of bases not matched to a gene: 22. CDR3 length equals 21 residues. CDR1 and CDR2 from the germline V gene are MNHNS and SASEGT. CDR3 residues: CASSELPRQDWSSGENNEQFF. CDR3 nucleotides: TGTGCCAGCAGTGAACTCCCCCGACAGGACTGGTCTAGCGGGGAGAACAATGAGCAGTTCTTC.

This clonotype was counted many times. V and J are TRBV12-3 or TRBV12-4 and TRBJ2-3, with 7 bases matching TRBD1. The V and J ends lost 3 bases and 2 bases, in that order; junction bases with no gene match: 5. This CDR3 region has 15 residues. The CDR3 bases are TGTGCCAGCAGTTTTTACGGGACAGCCACAGATACGCAGTATTTT. Protein: CASSFYGTATDTQYF.

This clonotype was seen ten or more times. CDR3 DNA sequence: TGTGCCAGCAGCCAATTCAACGACAGGTCCACGAACACCGGGGAGCTGTTTTTT. Its protein product is CASSQFNDRSTNTGELFF. The chain is built from TRBV4-2 and TRBJ2-2; D possibly corresponds to TRBD1 (6 bases). CDR1 and CDR2 (germline): LGHNA, YNFKEQ. The CDR3 extends over 18 amino acids. V lost 2 bases, J lost 0 bases, and 16 bases lay in between.

This clonotype was counted at least ten times. The chain has TRBV29-1 and TRBJ1-2; 8 nucleotides line up with TRBD1. The CDR3 is made up of 19 amino acids. V shed 6 bases, J shed 2 bases, and the junction held 23 bases outside the gene matches. Germline values: CDR1 SQVTM, CDR2 ANQGSEA. CDR3: CSVPSAGTGGPLTNYGYTF. CDR3 coding DNA: TGCAGCGTCCCCTCGGCGGGGACAGGAGGCCCCCTTACAAACTATGGCTACACCTTC.

This clonotype showed up just a few times. The rearrangement joins TRBV19 to TRBJ1-5, with D uncertain. This CDR3 is 14 amino acids long. V gave up 6 bases and J gave up 6 bases, with 15 bases separating them. Germline CDR1 is LNHDA and CDR2 is SQIVND (reference sequence). This CDR3 reads CASSPTVVFQPQHF. The CDR3 region has the DNA TGTGCCAGTAGCCCCACGGTAGTTTTTCAGCCCCAGCATTTT.

As DNA, the CDR3 is TGCAGTGCTCAAGTGGTTGGACCCTCTGAGACCCAGTACTTC. Its protein product is CSAQVVGPSETQYF. This chain uses TRBV20-1 with TRBJ2-5; unclear D gene. V lost 5 bases and J lost 5, with 18 bases in between. Germline loops: CDR1 DFQATT, CDR2 SNEGSKA (reference sequence). This CDR3 has 14 amino acids.

At least ten counts were recorded for this clonotype. V gene TRBV7-9 combines with J gene TRBJ2-3; D is perhaps TRBD2 (5 bases). V was cut by 5 bases and J by 1 base, with 22 bases left in between. This CDR3 is 18 amino acids long. CDR1 and CDR2 (germline): SEHNR, FQNEAQ (reference sequence). CDR3 DNA: TGTGCCAGCAGCCCAACTAGGGTTATGACCTATCGCACAGATACGCAGTATTTT. Residues: CASSPTRVMTYRTDTQYF.

A note on this clonotype: Since a much larger clone is just one base distant, this may be a read error. The V and J genes are TRBV6-2 or TRBV6-3 and TRBJ1-1; no firm D call. The V end lost 5 bases, the J end lost 1 base, and 14 bases lay between the germline ends. The CDR3 totals 15 residues. Germline V gene data show CDR1 as MNHEY and CDR2 as SVGEGT. The DNA for the CDR3 is TGTGCCAGCAGTACCCTGGACGGGGAGAACACTGAAGCTTTCTTT. Its protein product is CASSTLDGENTEAFF.

This clonotype was seen only a few times. J is TRBJ2-7 and V is TRBV28, with 10 positions matching TRBD1. The CDR3 runs 12 residues. Looked up from germline, CDR1 is MDHEN and CDR2 is SYDVKM. After removal of 4 bases from V and 10 bases from J, the junction contained 4 bases not matched to a gene. The CDR3 DNA follows: TGTGCCAGCAGTTACGGGACAGGGGACCAGTACTTC. It codes for CASSYGTGDQYF.

This clonotype was seen at least ten times. The V call is TRBV7-9, the J call TRBJ1-1; D uncertain. V was shortened by 3 bases and J by 6 bases, with 17 bases between the two germline ends. The CDR3 totals 15 residues. CDR1 and CDR2 (germline): SEHNR, FQNEAQ (reference sequence). CDR3 DNA sequence: TGTGCCAGCAGCTTCCGGACGACCCCGGCATCTGAAGCTTTCTTT. This encodes CASSFRTTPASEAFF.

This sequence joins TRBV27 and TRBJ2-7; 7 bases line up with TRBD2. Trimming removed 2 bases from V and 3 bases from J; junction bases left unmatched: 7. Germline V lookup: CDR1 MNHEY, CDR2 SMNVEV (reference sequence). CDR3 length: 15 residues. The CDR3 region has the DNA TGTGCCAGCAGTTTAGGCCCGGGAGGATTCTACGAGCAGTACTTC. Residues: CASSLGPGGFYEQYF.

Comment on this clonotype: One end of the junction varies from germline; a read error may be responsible. The chain uses TRBV11-2 and TRBJ2-2, with D tentatively TRBD1 or TRBD2 (5 bases each). The CDR3 loop spans 17 amino acids. In germline, CDR1 is SGHAT, CDR2 FQNNGV. The CDR3 loop is CASSLDRPQGLTGELFF. In nucleotides, the CDR3 is TGTGCCAGCAGCTTAGATCGTCCGCAGGGTCTCACCGGGGAGTTGTTTTTT.

Comment on this clonotype: A much larger clone differs by one base, so this may be a read error. The V call is TRBV4-1, the J call TRBJ1-5; D uncertain. From germline, CDR1 is MGHRA and CDR2 YSYEKL. This CDR3 has 15 residues. The CDR3 protein is CASGQDRTYNQPQHF. In nucleotides, the CDR3 is TGCGCCAGCGGCCAAGATCGGACCTACAATCAGCCCCAGCATTTT.

This clonotype was observed a handful of times. The rearrangement joins TRBV13 to TRBJ2-2; perhaps TRBD1 as D (5 bases). Trimming cost V 3 bases and J 1 base, with 12 bases left between them. The germline gives CDR1 PRHDT, CDR2 FYEKMQ (reference sequence). The CDR3 length is 16 residues. The CDR3 DNA sequence: TGTGCCAGCAGCTTTTTTACAGGACAGAACACCGGGGAGCTGTTTTTT. Translation: CASSFFTGQNTGELFF.

This clonotype was observed at least ten times. The DNA for the CDR3 is TGTGCCAGCAGCCATGGGACAAACTATGGCTACACCTTC. It is translated as CASSHGTNYGYTF. This chain uses TRBV12-3 or TRBV12-4 with TRBJ1-2; tentatively, D is TRBD1 (6 bases). This CDR3 contains 13 residues. V lost 6 bases and J lost 2, with 10 bases in between.

In this sample, this clonotype turned up many times. V is TRBV5-6 and J is TRBJ1-1, with 10 nucleotides matching TRBD1. The V segment lost 4 bases and the J segment 5 bases; nucleotides outside the gene matches: 8. The CDR3 has 15 residues. Germline CDR1 SGHDT, CDR2 YYEEEE. In DNA form, the CDR3 reads TGTGCCAGCAGCGAGCCGACAGGGGGCTGGACTGAAGCTTTCTTT. Translation: CASSEPTGGWTEAFF.

Turning to this clonotype: This CDR3 fails to terminate in the conserved phenylalanine or tryptophan, so it likely reflects a read error. The genes are TRBV25-1 and TRBJ1-3; D unclear. CDR3 length equals 12 residues. The germline V gene encodes CDR1 MGHDK and CDR2 SYGVNS. V was clipped by 5 bases and J by 8 bases, with 10 bases between them. CDR3 protein: CASSYVGDTIYS. The DNA for the CDR3 is TGTGCCAGCAGTTATGTGGGTGACACCATATATTCT.

This CDR3 is CASRGQGVSAGELFF. The CDR3 DNA follows: TGTGCCAGCAGGGGACAGGGTGTGAGCGCCGGGGAGCTGTTTTTT. This chain joins TRBV28 and TRBJ2-2, with 9 bases aligning to TRBD1. This CDR3 comprises 15 residues. Germline CDR1 MDHEN, CDR2 SYDVKM. The junction had 8 bases not matched to a gene; V was cut back by 6 bases and J by 6 bases. Supplemented by reference TRBV28 and TRBJ2-2, the full variable domain reads DVKVTQSSRYLVKRTGEKVFLECVQDMDHENMFWYRQDPGLGLRLIYFSYDVKMKEKGDIPEGYSVSREKKERFSLILESASTNQTSMYLCASRGQGVSAGELFFGEGSRLTVL.

To note about this clonotype: This sequence may be a read error, since a much larger clone differs from it by one base. The chain joins TRBV20-1 to TRBJ2-2; TRBD1 aligns across 12 bases. Germline values: CDR1 DFQATT, CDR2 SNEGSKA (reference sequence). There are 17 residues in the CDR3. Trimming took 6 bases from V and 5 from J; bases not matched to a gene: 13. CDR3 bases: TGCAGTGCCATTTCCCGCCGGGACAGGGGGCATACCGGGGAGCTGTTTTTT. Translating gives CSAISRRDRGHTGELFF.

In this sample, this clonotype turned up many times. The V call is TRBV6-1, the J call TRBJ2-7, with TRBD2 as a possible D gene (5 bases). V lost 1 base, J lost 5 bases, and 9 bases lay in between. Germline V lookup: CDR1 MNHNS, CDR2 SASEGT. The CDR3 loop spans 13 amino acids. The CDR3 nucleotides read TGTGCCAGCAGTGAAGAACCGGGGAACGAGCAGTACTTC. It is translated as CASSEEPGNEQYF.

This clonotype showed up many times. The CDR3 region has the DNA TGTGCCAGCAGCCAAGATCAGTGGACAGAAAAATACATGAACACTGAAGCTTTCTTT. It yields the protein CASSQDQWTEKYMNTEAFF. The chain carries TRBV3-1 and TRBJ1-1, with TRBD1 as a possible D gene (6 bases). Trimming took off 0 bases at V and 0 bases at J, with 20 bases between the two ends. Germline CDR1 and CDR2: LGHDT and YNNKEL (reference sequence). The CDR3 spans 19 residues.

In its sample, this clonotype was seen many times. V usage is TRBV5-4 and J usage is TRBJ2-3, with 8 bases lining up with TRBD2. The CDR3 is 15 amino acids. The V segment lost 4 bases and the J segment 0 bases; nucleotides outside the gene matches: 4. CDR1 and CDR2 (germline): SGHNT, YYREEE (reference sequence). The CDR3 region is CASSPGGDSTDTQYF. DNA for the CDR3: TGTGCCAGCAGCCCCGGGGGGGACAGCACAGATACGCAGTATTTT.

The chain uses TRBV12-3 or TRBV12-4 and TRBJ1-3, with 9 nucleotides matching TRBD1. J was trimmed by 7 bases and V by 3 bases; bases with no gene match: 4. The CDR3 runs to 14 residues. The CDR3 sequence: CASSLADRGNTIYF. Here the CDR3 DNA reads TGTGCCAGCAGTTTGGCGGACAGGGGTAACACCATATATTTT.